One and the same sample provided the 32 T cell receptor beta chains below, sequenced in a study of CD8 T cells in ankylosing spondylitis. TCRdb recomputed calls from the 5' RACE reads with MiXCR, one row per CDR3 protein. The sample comprises around 250,000 distinct CDR3 sequences, 15% to 20% of which are singletons, and less than 35% rests with the top ten. Sequencing input: blood, either unsorted or a sorted T cell fraction (not recorded which). These receptors all come from a male donor with ankylosing spondylitis or in good health (not recorded which).

This clonotype was observed at least ten times. The chain has TRBV12-3 or TRBV12-4 and TRBJ2-5; maybe TRBD2 (6 bases). This CDR3 is 14 amino acids long. The germline V and J ends were trimmed by 3 bases and 5 bases, with 13 bases remaining between them. CDR3 amino acids: CASSLSGSGETQYF. DNA for the CDR3: TGTGCCAGCAGTTTGTCCGGGAGTGGGGAGACCCAGTACTTC.

This clonotype has more than one count but fewer than ten. The chain combines TRBV5-8 with TRBJ1-4, with 7 bases identical to TRBD1. The CDR3 is 15 amino acids. J gave up 3 bases and V 4 bases, and 6 bases lay outside the gene matches. Germline loops: CDR1 SGHTS, CDR2 YDEGEE. The CDR3 sequence: CASSPRTGANEKLFF. The DNA for the CDR3 is TGTGCCAGCAGCCCCAGGACAGGAGCTAATGAAAAACTGTTTTTT.

This clonotype was recorded a few times. The chain is built from TRBV12-3 or TRBV12-4 and TRBJ2-5, with a tentative D call TRBD1 (7 bases). Trimming removed 4 bases from V and 4 bases from J, with 10 bases in between. The CDR3 spans 13 residues. CDR3 DNA sequence: TGTGCCAGCAGTTCAGGGGGGTTAGAGACCCAGTACTTC. It encodes CASSSGGLETQYF.

In its sample, this clonotype was seen a few times. This sequence joins TRBV7-8 and TRBJ2-1, with 10 bases lining up with TRBD2. The junction had 4 bases not matched to a gene; V was cut back by 0 bases and J by 5 bases. CDR3 length: 16 residues. CDR1 is SGHVS and CDR2 is FQNEAQ in the germline V gene. The CDR3 nucleotides read TGTGCCAGCAGCTTAGCGCCGCTAGCGGGGGACAATGAGCAGTTCTTC. Translated: CASSLAPLAGDNEQFF.

V and J are TRBV20-1 and TRBJ2-5; D is undetermined. Germline V CDR1 and CDR2: DFQATT, SNEGSKA (reference sequence). V was pared by 0 bases and J by 1 base, with 12 bases between. The length of the CDR3 is 15 residues. CDR3 in DNA: TGCAGTGCTAGAGATGTAGTGCAACCCCAAGAGACCCAGTACTTC. Translated: CSARDVVQPQETQYF.

There are a few counts of this clonotype. The chain employs TRBV9 and TRBJ2-3; 10 positions agree with TRBD2. The V and J ends lost 3 bases and 3 bases, in that order; junction bases with no gene match: 4. The CDR3 length is 15 residues. Germline V gene sequence: CDR1 SGDLS, CDR2 YYNGEE. CDR3 bases: TGTGCCAGCAGCGCTAGCGGGAGAGTAACAGATACGCAGTATTTT. It encodes CASSASGRVTDTQYF.

The rearrangement joins TRBV7-9 to TRBJ2-5; D possibly matches TRBD1 or TRBD2 (5 bases each). The V gene lost 1 base and the J gene lost 1 base, with 7 bases spanning the gap. The CDR3 sequence is 14 residues long. Germline values: CDR1 SEHNR, CDR2 FQNEAQ (reference sequence). The CDR3 spells CASSLVGAQETQYF. CDR3 DNA: TGTGCCAGCAGCTTAGTCGGGGCCCAAGAGACCCAGTACTTC. The full variable domain, rest sourced from reference TRBV7-9 and TRBJ2-5, is DTGVSQNPRHKITKRGQNVTFRCDPISEHNRLYWYRQTLGQGPEFLTYFQNEAQLEKSRLLSDRFSAERPKGSFSTLEIQRTEQGDSAMYLCASSLVGAQETQYFGPGTRLLVL.

In its sample, this clonotype was seen many times. This chain connects TRBV29-1 to TRBJ2-1; 9 bases line up with TRBD2. This CDR3 comprises 15 residues. In germline, CDR1 is SQVTM, CDR2 ANQGSEA. The J segment lost 5 bases and the V segment lost 7 bases, leaving 12 bases of the junction unmatched. The CDR3 reads CSGGGAGGRDNEQFF. CDR3 nucleotides: TGCAGCGGCGGGGGGGCCGGGGGCCGGGACAATGAGCAGTTCTTC.

In its sample, this clonotype was seen many times. The CDR3 sequence: CASSLYLETSGRIYNEQFF. CDR3 bases: TGTGCCAGCAGCTTATACCTCGAGACTAGCGGGAGGATCTACAATGAGCAGTTCTTC. The chain is built from TRBV11-1 and TRBJ2-1, with 13 bases matching TRBD2. The V gene end was trimmed by 2 bases and the J gene end by 3 bases; junction bases not matched to a gene: 10. This CDR3 spans 19 amino acids. Per germline, CDR1 SGHAT and CDR2 FQDESV (reference sequence).

The chain has TRBV15 and TRBJ2-7; the D is unclear. This CDR3 comprises 15 residues. V lost 0 bases and J 2 bases, leaving 11 bases between the germline ends. From germline, CDR1 is LNHNV and CDR2 YYDKDF (reference sequence). DNA of the CDR3: TGTGCCACCAGCAGAGATCTCCGGAAAGCCTACGAGCAGTACTTC. Protein: CATSRDLRKAYEQYF.

The table lists this clonotype with a few counts. This sequence joins TRBV29-1 and TRBJ2-3; unclear D gene. CDR1 is SQVTM and CDR2 is ANQGSEA in the germline V gene. This CDR3 is 14 amino acids long. Trimming shortened V by 6 bases and J by 0 bases, and 13 bases separated the two germline ends. CDR3 DNA: TGCAGCGTCCTGGACGATTCTAGCACAGATACGCAGTATTTT. This gives the protein CSVLDDSSTDTQYF.

The chain recombines TRBV27 with TRBJ2-3; 14 positions agree with TRBD2. J lost 3 bases, V lost 5 bases, and 10 bases had no gene match. The CDR3 totals 18 residues. Germline CDR1 is MNHEY and CDR2 is SMNVEV (reference sequence). CDR3 residues: CASSQGLAGERWTDTQYF. Here the CDR3 DNA reads TGTGCCAGCAGTCAGGGACTAGCGGGAGAACGATGGACAGATACGCAGTATTTT.

This clonotype was detected a few times. The rearrangement links TRBV7-3 to TRBJ1-1; 8 bases are a match to TRBD1. V shed 5 bases and J 1 base; nucleotides not matched to a gene: 12. CDR3 length: 17 residues. Germline V gives CDR1 SGHTA, CDR2 FQGTGA. CDR3 bases: TGTGCCAGCAGCCCCACAAATCTAGGACAGGGGAACACTGAAGCTTTCTTT. Its translation is CASSPTNLGQGNTEAFF. Full variable domain (missing parts from reference TRBV7-3 and TRBJ1-1): GAGVSQTPSNKVTEKGKYVELRCDPISGHTALYWYRQSLGQGPEFLIYFQGTGAADDSGLPNDRFFAVRPEGSVSTLKIQRTERGDSAVYLCASSPTNLGQGNTEAFFGQGTRLTVV.

The rearrangement joins TRBV9 to TRBJ2-1; the D gene is possibly TRBD1 (6 bases). The CDR3 totals 13 residues. Between the trimmed V and J ends, which lost 0 bases and 6 bases, there was a span of 7 bases. Looked up from germline, CDR1 is SGDLS and CDR2 is YYNGEE. CDR3 amino acids: CASSVVGANEQFF. DNA for the CDR3: TGTGCCAGCAGCGTAGTGGGGGCCAATGAGCAGTTCTTC.

At least ten counts were recorded for this clonotype. In DNA form, the CDR3 reads TGTGCCAGCAGTTCGGGACAGGGTCCCTACGAGCAGTACTTC. Translating it yields CASSSGQGPYEQYF. This chain connects TRBV12-3 or TRBV12-4 to TRBJ2-7; 9 positions agree with TRBD1. With 4 bases clipped from V and 2 bases from J, the junction kept 3 bases outside the gene matches. This CDR3 has 14 residues.

This clonotype appeared a few times. The V and J genes are TRBV23-1 and TRBJ2-3; D is perhaps TRBD1 (5 bases). TRBV23-1 has ORF status, its function being uncertain. V was clipped by 3 bases and J by 7 bases, with 14 bases between them. This CDR3 is built from 14 residues. CDR3 amino acids: CASSQSGFRNTQYF. The DNA of the CDR3 is TGCGCCAGCAGTCAGTCAGGGTTCAGAAATACGCAGTATTTT.

The rearrangement links TRBV6-4 to TRBJ2-2, with D tentatively TRBD1 (5 bases). The V end lost 2 bases, the J end lost 4 bases, and 8 bases lay between the germline ends. This CDR3 is built from 14 residues. Germline V gene sequence: CDR1 MRHNA, CDR2 SNTAGT. The CDR3 bases are TGTGCCAGCAGTGACGGGGCCGGCACCGGGGAGCTGTTTTTT. It is translated as CASSDGAGTGELFF.

The rearrangement joins TRBV29-1 to TRBJ1-1; D is undetermined. Germline values: CDR1 SQVTM, CDR2 ANQGSEA. This CDR3 has 11 amino acids. V was clipped by 5 bases and J by 4 bases, with 8 bases between them. CDR3 in amino acids: CSVLGPTEAFF. The CDR3 nucleotides are TGCAGCGTTCTGGGTCCCACTGAAGCTTTCTTT.

The CDR3 here is CASSLAGQQETQYF. CDR3 sequence (DNA): TGTGCCAGCAGCTTAGCGGGTCAGCAAGAGACCCAGTACTTC. This rearrangement joins TRBV7-9 to TRBJ2-5; unclear D gene. This CDR3 spans 14 amino acids. Trimming pared 0 bases from V and 2 bases from J, leaving 7 bases between. Germline V CDR1 and CDR2: SEHNR, FQNEAQ (reference sequence).

The CDR3 region is CASRDQGLAEQFF. CDR3 DNA: TGTGCCAGCAGGGACCAAGGACTCGCTGAGCAGTTCTTC. V is TRBV2 and J is TRBJ2-1, with D tentatively TRBD2 (5 bases). The CDR3 spans 13 residues. Trimming took 6 bases from V and 9 from J, leaving 15 bases between them. Germline V CDR1 and CDR2: SNHLY, FYNNEI.

Only a few counts were recorded for this clonotype. As DNA, the CDR3 is TGTGCCAGTAGTAGCGGCCCCGACGGGAGGGCCCTATTTGGGGGAAACATTCAGTACTTC. It yields the protein CASSSGPDGRALFGGNIQYF. The chain is built from TRBV19 and TRBJ2-4, with 8 positions matching TRBD2. After removal of 4 bases from V and 6 bases from J, the junction contained 23 bases not matched to a gene. Germline assignment: CDR1 LNHDA and CDR2 SQIVND (reference sequence). This CDR3 has 20 amino acids.

In its sample, this clonotype was seen a few times. CDR3 DNA sequence: TGTGCTAGCGGGGCGGGAGGTGGCAATGAGCAGTTCTTC. Translation: CASGAGGGNEQFF. V gene TRBV7-7 combines with J gene TRBJ2-1, with TRBD2 matching 8 bases. Germline V CDR1 and CDR2: SSHAT, FNYEAQ (reference sequence). This CDR3 contains 13 residues.

This clonotype was detected only a few times. The V and J genes are TRBV15 and TRBJ1-4, with unresolved D. CDR3 length: 13 amino acids. Germline values: CDR1 LNHNV, CDR2 YYDKDF (reference sequence). Trimming left V 2 bases short and J 8 bases short, with 9 bases between. CDR3 sequence (DNA): TGTGCCACCAGCAGAATAGGGAGGGAAAAACTGTTTTTT. Translating gives CATSRIGREKLFF.

The table lists this clonotype with many counts. The genes are TRBV28 and TRBJ2-1; D may be TRBD2 (6 bases). The CDR3 is 13 amino acids. Germline V lookup: CDR1 MDHEN, CDR2 SYDVKM. Trimming removed 6 bases from V and 6 bases from J, with 12 bases in between. DNA for the CDR3: TGTGCCAGCAGCCCCGGAGGGGTCAATGAGCAGTTCTTC. This sequence encodes CASSPGGVNEQFF.

This clonotype was observed a handful of times. V gene TRBV5-6 combines with J gene TRBJ2-5; 12 bases are a match to TRBD2. Trimming took 4 bases from V and 5 from J; bases not matched to a gene: 9. CDR1 is SGHDT, CDR2 YYEEEE, per germline. The CDR3 consists of 16 residues. The CDR3 nucleotides read TGTGCCAGCAGCGAGGGGACTAGCGGGCCTCGGGAGACCCAGTACTTC. The encoded protein is CASSEGTSGPRETQYF. The variable domain in full, completed from reference TRBV5-6 and TRBJ2-5, reads DAGVTQSPTHLIKTRGQQVTLRCSPKSGHDTVSWYQQALGQGPQFIFQYYEEEERQRGNFPDRFSGHQFPNYSSELNVNALLLGDSALYLCASSEGTSGPRETQYFGPGTRLLVL.

This clonotype was counted a few times. For the CDR3, the DNA is TGTGCCAGCAGCACTAGTCCTAGGGAGGAGGATACGCAGTATTTT. Protein product: CASSTSPREEDTQYF. The chain employs TRBV3-1 and TRBJ2-3, with D possibly being TRBD2 (6 bases). From germline, CDR1 is LGHDT and CDR2 YNNKEL (reference sequence). The CDR3 loop spans 15 amino acids. V was cut by 5 bases and J by 6 bases, with 18 bases left in between.

There are a few counts of this clonotype. The CDR3, as DNA: TGTGCCACCAGCAGAGATCGTGGCAGGGGGGGCGAGCAGTACTTC. Protein sequence: CATSRDRGRGGEQYF. The chain joins TRBV15 to TRBJ2-7; D is possibly TRBD1 or TRBD2 (7 bases each). Germline assignment: CDR1 LNHNV and CDR2 YYDKDF (reference sequence). The CDR3 consists of 15 residues. V lost 0 bases and J lost 6, with 15 bases in between.

This clonotype has a count of ten or more. The V call is TRBV20-1, the J call TRBJ2-3, with TRBD2 matching over 7 bases. This CDR3 is built from 16 residues. The V gene's germline CDR1 is DFQATT and CDR2 SNEGSKA (reference sequence). J gave up 2 bases and V 6 bases, and 14 bases lay outside the gene matches. The CDR3 DNA is TGCAGTGCGACCCCATACAGCGGGACCTACACAGATACGCAGTATTTT. Its translation is CSATPYSGTYTDTQYF.

Of note for this clonotype: One junction end disagrees with the germline gene, perhaps due to a read error. The V call is TRBV6-6, the J call TRBJ1-1; D unresolved. This CDR3 has 13 amino acids. In germline, CDR1 is MNHNY, CDR2 SVGAGI (reference sequence). The CDR3 spells CASVQEMNTEAFF. The CDR3 nucleotides are TGTGCCAGTGTACAAGAAATGAACACTGAAGCCTTCTTT.

The chain is built from TRBV7-3 and TRBJ2-3, with TRBD2 matching over 14 bases. Germline CDR1 is SGHTA and CDR2 is FQGTGA. V was clipped by 5 bases and J by 3 bases; unmatched bases: 10. The CDR3 length is 18 residues. The CDR3 reads CASSEGTSGGGYTDTQYF. Written as DNA, the CDR3 is TGTGCCAGCAGCGAAGGGACTAGCGGGGGAGGGTATACAGATACGCAGTATTTT. The whole variable domain, remainder taken from reference TRBV7-3 and TRBJ2-3, is GAGVSQTPSNKVTEKGKYVELRCDPISGHTALYWYRQSLGQGPEFLIYFQGTGAADDSGLPNDRFFAVRPEGSVSTLKIQRTERGDSAVYLCASSEGTSGGGYTDTQYFGPGTRLTVL.

The chain has TRBV11-1 and TRBJ1-2; 8 nucleotides agree with TRBD1. Germline-derived CDR1 and CDR2 are SGHAT and FQDESV (reference sequence). The CDR3 has 13 amino acids. The J segment lost 7 bases and the V segment lost 5 bases, leaving 6 bases of the junction unmatched. CDR3 loop: CASSPWTGIGYTF. CDR3 bases: TGTGCCAGCAGCCCCTGGACAGGGATTGGCTACACCTTC.

The sample holds a few counts of this clonotype. The DNA is left out, because the CDR3 cannot be placed on it with certainty; the CDR3 is given as TCRdb lists it. The chain links TRBV27 to TRBJ1-2. Germline V gene data show CDR1 as MNHEY and CDR2 as SMNVEV (reference sequence). The CDR3 numbers 15 amino acids, ends counted. The CDR3 loop reads CASSSSVVGLYGYTF.